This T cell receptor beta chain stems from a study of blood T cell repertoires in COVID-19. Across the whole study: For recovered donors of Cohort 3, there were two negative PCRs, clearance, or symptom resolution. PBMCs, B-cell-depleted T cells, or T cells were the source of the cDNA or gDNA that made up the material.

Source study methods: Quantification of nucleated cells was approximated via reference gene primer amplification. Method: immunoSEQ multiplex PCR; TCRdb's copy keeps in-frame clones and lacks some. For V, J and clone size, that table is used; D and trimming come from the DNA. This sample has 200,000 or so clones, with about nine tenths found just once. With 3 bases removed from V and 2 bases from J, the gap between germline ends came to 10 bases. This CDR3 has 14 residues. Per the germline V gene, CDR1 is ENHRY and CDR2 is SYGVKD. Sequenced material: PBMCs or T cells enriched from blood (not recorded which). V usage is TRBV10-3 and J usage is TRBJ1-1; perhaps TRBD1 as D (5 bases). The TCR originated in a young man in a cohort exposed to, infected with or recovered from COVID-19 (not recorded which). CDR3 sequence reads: CAISDLTANTEAFF. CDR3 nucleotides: TGTGCCATCAGTGATCTGACAGCCAACACTGAAGCTTTCTTT.